These 2 T cell receptor beta chains were sequenced from one sample in a study of CD8 T cells in ankylosing spondylitis. TCRdb re-derived calls from the 5' RACE reads in MiXCR, one entry per CDR3 protein. The profile shows some 250,000 distinct CDR3 sequences, more than 20% of them singletons. Sequenced material: blood, either unsorted or a sorted T cell fraction (not recorded which). These TCRs come from a male donor with ankylosing spondylitis or in good health (not recorded which).

This clonotype was seen repeatedly, ten times or more. The chain has TRBV5-1 and TRBJ2-7; 7 bases fit TRBD2. The CDR3 totals 16 residues. Germline V CDR1 and CDR2: SGHRS, YFSETQ. J lost 2 bases, V lost 5 bases, and 13 bases had no gene match. CDR3 DNA: TGCGCCAGCAGGGGCGGGCTAGCGGAAAGAGCCTACGAGCAGTACTTC. Residues: CASRGGLAERAYEQYF.

In this sample, this clonotype turned up many times. The chain joins TRBV12-3 or TRBV12-4 to TRBJ1-2; TRBD1 matches 7 bases. The CDR3 sequence is 13 residues long. Trimming at V came to 4 bases and at J to 3 bases, leaving 2 bases not matched to a gene. The CDR3 DNA reads TGTGCCAGCAGTTCGACAGGGTACTATGGCTACACCTTC. Its protein product is CASSSTGYYGYTF.